This is a list of T cell receptor beta chains from one sample in a study of shared clonotypes between healthy human individuals. Assay used: immunoSEQ multiplex PCR; TCRdb lists only in-frame clones, some missing. The data show some 1,600,000 clones, with about 98% seen just once and roughly 0.4% held by the top ten. The sequencing sample was made of naive CD4+ T cells sorted from blood. Receptors were obtained from a man aged 25 to 40 in good health. The CDR3 runs from the conserved cysteine through the conserved F or W. Each record gives: J gene, D gene, V gene, clone size, CDR3 DNA, CDR3 protein. A D gene is named only where the DNA matches it firmly. Not all rows give a size; the values are once, few, many and, for expanded clones, a class.

TRBJ2-5 | TRBD2 | TRBV25-1 | NA | TGTGCCAGCAGCCCCGGACTAGCGGGAGTTGGAGAGACCCAGTACTTC | CASSPGLAGVGETQYF
TRBJ2-7 | NA | TRBV19 | NA | TGTGCCAGTAGTACTCAGGGTCGCGAGCAGTACTTC | CASSTQGREQYF
TRBJ2-5 | NA | TRBV18 | NA | TGTGCCAGCTCACCACCGAAAGGGCGGCACTCGACCCAAGAGACCCAGTACTTC | CASSPPKGRHSTQETQYF
TRBJ2-7 | TRBD1 | TRBV6-6 | NA | TGTGCCAGCACTGAGACAGGGGTCCGCGAGCAGTACTTC | CASTETGVREQYF
TRBJ2-3 | TRBD2 | TRBV29-1 | NA | TGCAGCGTTGCCGGGACTAGCGGAACAGATACGCAGTATTTT | CSVAGTSGTDTQYF
TRBJ2-7 | NA | TRBV7-9 | NA | TGTGCCAGCAGCACAGGGTTGAGAAACGAGCAGTACTTC | CASSTGLRNEQYF
TRBJ1-4 | NA | TRBV18 | NA | TGTGCCAGCTCACCGAGGGGTCCTAATGAAAAACTGTTTTTT | CASSPRGPNEKLFF
TRBJ2-1 | NA | TRBV28 | once | TGTGCCAGCAAGGGGCAGGTCGAGGAGCAGTTCTTC | CASKGQVEEQFF
TRBJ2-5 | TRBD2 | TRBV28 | NA | TGTGCCAGCAGCCCGGGACTAGCGGGAGGGCCCCGTGGGACCCAGTACTTC | CASSPGLAGGPRGTQYF
TRBJ1-2 | NA | TRBV27 | once | TGTGCCAGCAGTTTACAGGGTTCTGTTATTGGCTACACCTTC | CASSLQGSVIGYTF
TRBJ1-1 | TRBD1 | TRBV30 | NA | TGTGCCTGGAGATCCGGGACAGGGAGGAACACTGAAGCTTTCTTT | CAWRSGTGRNTEAFF
TRBJ2-3 | TRBD2 | TRBV7-9 | once | TGTGCCAGCACCAACCGGGAGGCAATAACAGATACGCAGTATTTT | CASTNREAITDTQYF
TRBJ1-4 | NA | TRBV7-2 | NA | TGTGCCAGCAGCTTATCACCTGCAACTAATGAAAAACTGTTTTTT | CASSLSPATNEKLFF
TRBJ1-2 | NA | TRBV4-3 | NA | TGCGCCAGCAGCCAAGCGCAGGGGAGCTATGGCTACACCTTC | CASSQAQGSYGYTF
TRBJ1-4 | NA | TRBV6-6 | NA | TGTGCCAGCAGTTATTACGGCAGGGAGAGTGAAAAACTGTTTTTT | CASSYYGRESEKLFF